A selection of T cell receptor beta chains follows, all from one sample in a study of vaccination and CD4 T cells after COVID-19. The antigens of these receptors remain unknown. MiXCR, applied by TCRdb to the PCR reads, yields one record per CDR3 protein. The sample contains about 25,000 distinct CDR3 sequences, roughly 38% of which appear only once. This sample comprised CD4+ T cells from blood, cultured in vitro, obtained about 7 months after SARS-CoV-2 vaccination. The receptors shown here come from a human donor who had recovered from COVID-19. Both conserved end residues are part of each CDR3. Each record gives: clone size, V gene, CDR3 protein. Only some rows state a clone size, as once, few, many or a class for expanded clones.

NA TRBV21-1 CASVPGTGDPHSYNEQFF
NA TRBV21-1 CASSKRGGGPYGELFF
few TRBV20-1 CSARFWGPLPYEQYF
NA TRBV7-2 CASSFTSDTDTQYF
NA TRBV6-1 CASSGPQGPTNQPQHF
NA TRBV19 CASSIGARGSLAIQETQYF
NA TRBV28 CASSSLLVLYEQYF
NA TRBV5-8 CASRPQGAGNYGYTF
NA TRBV19 CASKDRAGNQPQHF
NA TRBV6-2/TRBV6-3 CASSPPSGRGYEQYF
few TRBV27 CASSPRGDTEAFF
few TRBV2 CASRGGKDTQYF
NA TRBV20-1 CSASGRIYEQYF
few TRBV6-1 CASSRAGREEDTQYF
once TRBV28 CASSPPSGEAPSTDTQYF
few TRBV6-1 CASSRQGATSYEQYF
few TRBV2 CASSGGFYEQYF
NA TRBV19 CATETGGSNQPQHF
few TRBV2 CATRRDSHYEQYF
NA TRBV6-1 CASSRTTTSLSSYEQYF
NA TRBV19 CARPRTAHCNQPQHF
NA TRBV20-1 CSARHRDSSFYGYTF